This T cell receptor (beta chain) was profiled in a study of cytomegalovirus exposure and HLA in healthy donors. Concerning this clone: The antigen is not known.

V was clipped by 3 bases and J by 7 bases, with 18 bases between them. The CDR3 is 15 residues long. The germline V gene encodes CDR1 MGHRA and CDR2 YSYEKL. Overall study results and limits: Prior analysis indicated that the majority of TCR beta V segments exhibited productivity approximately 87% or approximately 30% of the time. Later analysis found that TCR beta chains associated with HLA were more clonally expanded than other, equally common chains. Reportedly, TCR beta sequences accurately predicted HLA-A and HLA-B alleles in most subjects.

Primers: 60 Vbeta forward and 13 Jbeta reverse. The authors' processing: The count from a later analysis was 70 million to 85 million unique TCR beta chains, about 10 million of them shared. Some clones are missing from TCRdb's copy, which holds only in-frame ones; the method was immunoSEQ multiplex PCR. V and J calls and clone size follow that table, whereas D and trimming were derived from the DNA. The table records approximately 160,000 clones, roughly 80% of them present only once. The sequence came from a young woman in good health and CMV-seronegative. V gene TRBV4-1 combines with J gene TRBJ1-2; D is uncertain. Input material: PBMCs. CDR3: CASSQIGQDTFGYTF. The CDR3 DNA reads TGCGCCAGCAGCCAGATCGGCCAGGATACTTTTGGCTACACCTTC.